The entry below describes one T cell receptor beta chain. Libraries were prepared by immunoSEQ multiplex PCR; TCRdb keeps only in-frame clonotypes and omits some of them. The sample lists around 53,000 clones, roughly 92% occurring once. Trimming at V came to 0 bases and at J to 4 bases, leaving 1 base not matched to a gene. Germline V gene data show CDR1 as SGHVS and CDR2 as FNYEAQ. The CDR3 consists of 14 residues. The sample comes from a study of technical replicates of blood from several donors. The receptor was isolated from a human donor in good health. Some clones in this sample may be carry-over from other donors' samples. The source material was PBMCs. The V and J genes are TRBV7-6 and TRBJ2-3; 7 positions match TRBD2. CDR3 bases: TGTGCCAGCAGCTTAGCGGGGGGGGCAGATACGCAGTATTTT. Translation: CASSLAGGADTQYF.